The 21 T cell receptor beta chains in this list originate from one sample, sequenced in a study of cytomegalovirus exposure and HLA in healthy donors. The primer mix had 60 Vbeta and 13 Jbeta primers. Measured with immunoSEQ multiplex PCR; TCRdb has only the in-frame clones, and not every one. The data contain fewer than 65,000 clones, approximately 73% of them singletons. The sequencing sample was made of PBMCs. These receptors were collected from a man aged 50-60 years in good health and CMV-seronegative.

This chain links TRBV7-8 with TRBJ1-6; TRBD1 aligns across 8 bases. The ends lost 1 base at V and 9 bases at J; junction bases unmatched: 2. This CDR3 is 14 amino acids long. Germline CDR1 is SGHVS and CDR2 is FQNEAQ. The CDR3 loop is CASSLGTGSSPLHF. The CDR3 DNA follows: TGTGCCAGCAGCTTAGGGACAGGGAGTTCACCCCTCCACTTT.

This clone was counted a few times. The chain uses TRBV28 and TRBJ2-7; D gene unclear. The CDR3 consists of 14 residues. V was pared by 5 bases and J by 5 bases, with 16 bases between. Per germline, CDR1 MDHEN and CDR2 SYDVKM. CDR3 in DNA: TGTGCCAGCAGTCCCACCATAATTGCGCACGAGCAGTACTTC. Its protein product is CASSPTIIAHEQYF.

This clone was detected only a few times. This chain uses TRBV2 with TRBJ1-4; D uncertain. V was clipped by 9 bases and J by 0 bases, with 17 bases between them. The CDR3 sequence is 16 residues long. Germline assignment: CDR1 SNHLY and CDR2 FYNNEI. The CDR3: CASNLGLWPTNEKLFF. The DNA for the CDR3 is TGTGCCAGTAACCTCGGACTGTGGCCAACTAATGAAAAACTGTTTTTT.

This clone was seen a handful of times. This rearrangement joins TRBV27 to TRBJ1-2, with D perhaps TRBD1 (5 bases). The V end was cut by 5 bases, the J end by 2 bases, with 6 bases between. The CDR3 spans 12 residues. Germline V gene data show CDR1 as MNHEY and CDR2 as SMNVEV (reference sequence). The CDR3 bases are TGTGCCAGCAGTCCAGGGAACTATGGCTACACCTTC. Amino acids: CASSPGNYGYTF.

The genes are TRBV5-1 and TRBJ2-1; D possibly corresponds to TRBD1 (6 bases). Trimming pared 0 bases from V and 0 bases from J, leaving 10 bases between. Germline V gene sequence: CDR1 SGHRS, CDR2 YFSETQ. The CDR3 spans 16 residues. CDR3 coding DNA: TGCGCCAGCAGCTTGGTGAGGGGGAGCTCCTACAATGAGCAGTTCTTC. Translation: CASSLVRGSSYNEQFF.

This rearrangement joins TRBV9 to TRBJ1-2; 7 bases match TRBD1. In germline, CDR1 is SGDLS, CDR2 YYNGEE. Losses at the gene ends were 0 bases for V and 8 bases for J; bases not matched to a gene: 7. The CDR3 has 14 residues. CDR3 coding DNA: TGTGCCAGCAGCGTAGGTGACAGGGTAGGAGGCTACACCTTC. Translated, it gives CASSVGDRVGGYTF.

The chain combines TRBV6-4 with TRBJ2-1, with 9 bases fitting TRBD2. The CDR3 spans 16 residues. J lost 5 bases, V lost 4 bases, and 9 bases had no gene match. CDR1 and CDR2 from the germline V gene are MRHNA and SNTAGT. CDR3 residues: CASSALSGGFDNEQFF. DNA of the CDR3: TGTGCCAGCAGTGCCCTAAGCGGGGGGTTTGACAATGAGCAGTTCTTC.

The genes are TRBV5-6 and TRBJ2-4; 10 bases are a match to TRBD2. This CDR3 spans 16 amino acids. J lost 2 bases, V lost 1 base, and 3 bases had no gene match. CDR1 and CDR2 (germline): SGHDT, YYEEEE. The CDR3, as DNA: TGTGCCAGCAGCTTGTTACTAGCGGGGTCCAAAAACATTCAGTACTTC. Amino acid sequence: CASSLLLAGSKNIQYF.

The chain is built from TRBV5-1 and TRBJ2-7, with 10 bases aligning to TRBD1. The V gene's germline CDR1 is SGHRS and CDR2 YFSETQ. J gave up 2 bases and V 2 bases, and 1 base lay outside the gene matches. CDR3 length equals 14 residues. The CDR3 DNA reads TGCGCCAGCAGCTTAGGGACAGGGGCCTACGAGCAGTACTTC. Its translation is CASSLGTGAYEQYF. Full variable domain (outside the CDR3, taken from reference TRBV5-1 and TRBJ2-7): KAGVTQTPRYLIKTRGQQVTLSCSPISGHRSVSWYQQTPGQGLQFLFEYFSETQRNKGNFPGRFSGRQFSNSRSEMNVSTLELGDSALYLCASSLGTGAYEQYFGPGTRLTVT.

DNA of the CDR3: TGTGCCAGTAGTACACAGAACTATGGCTACACCTTC. Its protein is CASSTQNYGYTF. The chain employs TRBV19 and TRBJ1-2; D uncertain. The CDR3 covers 12 residues. Germline values: CDR1 LNHDA, CDR2 SQIVND (reference sequence). V was trimmed by 4 bases and J by 2 bases, leaving 5 bases between them.

This rearrangement joins TRBV6-1 to TRBJ2-1, with TRBD2 as a possible D gene (6 bases). Trimming removed 5 bases from V and 9 bases from J, with 14 bases in between. Germline V gene data show CDR1 as MNHNS and CDR2 as SASEGT. The CDR3 length is 13 residues. CDR3: CASSSRLESEQFF. CDR3 DNA: TGTGCCAGCAGTTCCCGACTAGAAAGTGAGCAGTTCTTC.

The gene calls are TRBV5-6 and TRBJ2-2; 12 bases fit TRBD1. The CDR3 loop spans 16 amino acids. With 1 base clipped from V and 7 bases from J, the junction kept 5 bases outside the gene matches. CDR1 is SGHDT, CDR2 YYEEEE, per germline. This CDR3 reads CASSLQGQGAVGELFF. CDR3 sequence (DNA): TGTGCCAGCAGCTTGCAGGGACAGGGGGCGGTCGGGGAGCTGTTTTTT.

The DNA for the CDR3 is TGTGCCACCAGCAGATCAGGGTACAATCAGCCCCAGCATTTT. Residues: CATSRSGYNQPQHF. The chain joins TRBV15 to TRBJ1-5, with D maybe TRBD1 (5 bases). Germline V gene lookup returns CDR1 LNHNV and CDR2 YYDKDF (reference sequence). V lost 2 bases and J 3 bases, leaving 8 bases between the germline ends. The CDR3 has 14 residues. Supplemented by reference TRBV15 and TRBJ1-5, the full variable domain reads DAMVIQNPRYQVTQFGKPVTLSCSQTLNHNVMYWYQQKSSQAPKLLFHYYDKDFNNEADTPDNFQSRRPNTSFCFLDIRSPGLGDTAMYLCATSRSGYNQPQHFGDGTRLSIL.

The chain employs TRBV2 and TRBJ2-7; 10 bases map to TRBD1. The CDR3 is 15 amino acids. Germline-derived CDR1 and CDR2 are SNHLY and FYNNEI. Germline trimming cut 5 bases from V and 3 bases from J; bases unmatched to any gene: 7. CDR3 sequence (DNA): TGTGCCAGCAGTCGGGTAGGACAGGGGGGCTACGAGCAGTACTTC. The encoded protein is CASSRVGQGGYEQYF.

This clone was observed a handful of times. The rearrangement links TRBV10-1 to TRBJ2-2; 8 bases map to TRBD1. Germline V gene lookup returns CDR1 WNHNN and CDR2 SYGVQD (reference sequence). Trimming removed 10 bases from V and 5 bases from J; junction bases left unmatched: 6. The CDR3 runs to 13 residues. CDR3 coding DNA: TGCGCCACACAGGGGGTTAGGACCGGGGAGCTGTTTTTT. It is translated as CATQGVRTGELFF.

The rearrangement links TRBV2 to TRBJ2-7; D gene unclear. Germline V gene sequence: CDR1 SNHLY, CDR2 FYNNEI. There are 14 residues in the CDR3. Between the trimmed V and J ends, which lost 6 bases and 3 bases, there was a span of 15 bases. This CDR3 reads CASSITPGNYEQYF. The CDR3 DNA reads as TGTGCCAGCAGCATCACCCCGGGTAACTACGAGCAGTACTTC.

V usage is TRBV5-4 and J usage is TRBJ2-2, with 8 bases that match TRBD1. The V and J ends lost 3 bases and 4 bases, in that order; junction bases with no gene match: 8. The CDR3 totals 16 residues. Per the germline V gene, CDR1 is SGHNT and CDR2 is YYREEE (reference sequence). Here the CDR3 reads CASSSPLTGGTGELFF. The CDR3 nucleotides read TGTGCCAGCAGCTCTCCCCTCACAGGGGGCACCGGGGAGCTGTTTTTT.

The chain combines TRBV14 with TRBJ2-3; 14 nucleotides align to TRBD2. The CDR3 has 18 amino acids. Per germline, CDR1 SGHDN and CDR2 FVKESK. The junction had 7 bases not matched to a gene; V was cut back by 0 bases and J by 5 bases. This CDR3 is CASSQDRLAGGAKDTQYF. CDR3 nucleotide sequence: TGTGCCAGCAGCCAAGATAGACTAGCGGGGGGGGCTAAAGATACGCAGTATTTT.

This clone was detected a few times. The rearrangement links TRBV15 to TRBJ2-3; a possible D gene is TRBD2 (6 bases). This CDR3 contains 15 residues. Germline V lookup: CDR1 LNHNV, CDR2 YYDKDF (reference sequence). Trimming cost V 0 bases and J 5 bases, with 12 bases left between them. In nucleotides, the CDR3 is TGTGCCACCAGCAGAGATCAGACGGGGGAAGATACGCAGTATTTT. Translated, it gives CATSRDQTGEDTQYF.

This clone showed up just once. This chain joins TRBV10-1 and TRBJ1-5, with a tentative D call TRBD1 (6 bases). Per the germline V gene, CDR1 is WNHNN and CDR2 is SYGVQD (reference sequence). V shed 1 base and J shed 1 base, with 11 bases lying between them. This CDR3 comprises 16 residues. CDR3 DNA: TGCGCCAGCAGTGAGTTGGGACACCAAAGCAATCAGCCCCAGCATTTT. This gives the protein CASSELGHQSNQPQHF.

V and J are TRBV12-5 and TRBJ1-2; maybe TRBD1 (6 bases). The V gene's germline CDR1 is LGHNT and CDR2 FRNRAP. This CDR3 has 14 amino acids. The ends were cut back, 1 base at V and 6 bases at J, with 12 bases in the middle. CDR3 nucleotides: TGTGCTAGTGGTTTGGCAACAGGGCAGGATGGCTACACCTTC. The encoded protein is CASGLATGQDGYTF.